One and the same sample provided the 4 T cell receptor beta chains below, sequenced in a study of CD8 T cells in Susac syndrome (dated by TCRdb to about 2019). Library preparation used the immunoSEQ multiplex PCR assay. RNA was extracted using the RNeasy kit, and roughly 0.5 to 1 microgram was reverse transcribed with random hexamers. TCRdb took the public reads, trimmed them with fastp at Q25, ran MiXCR for clone calling and kept in-frame beta chains. Merged by CDR3 protein, the rows form single entries marked with the most common genes and DNA. The sample has nearly 70,000 distinct CDR3 sequences on record, about 95% of them singletons. The ten largest make up 0.2% to 0.25% of the sample. Sample: CD8+ T cells from PBMCs. These TCRs come from a human donor in good health.

This chain joins TRBV29-1 and TRBJ1-3; 8 bases are a match to TRBD1. This CDR3 region has 15 residues. Unmatched junction bases numbered 8, after V lost 6 bases and J lost 1 base. The germline V gene has CDR1 SQVTM and CDR2 ANQGSEA. Written as DNA, the CDR3 is TGCAGCGTGAGTGGGACAGGCAATTCTGGAAACACCATATATTTT. As protein: CSVSGTGNSGNTIYF.

The V gene is TRBV2, the J gene TRBJ1-5, with D uncertain. Germline CDR1 SNHLY, CDR2 FYNNEI. The CDR3 totals 14 residues. V was trimmed by 1 base and J by 1 base, leaving 5 bases between them. The CDR3 DNA is TGTGCCAGCAGTGAAGAGGCGAGCAATCAGCCCCAGCATTTT. Translating it yields CASSEEASNQPQHF.

The chain uses TRBV7-8 and TRBJ2-7; tentative D call: TRBD1 (6 bases). Germline V gene sequence: CDR1 SGHVS, CDR2 FQNEAQ. Between the trimmed V and J ends, which lost 0 bases and 5 bases, there was a span of 14 bases. The CDR3 covers 15 residues. CDR3 sequence (DNA): TGTGCCAGCAGCTTAGCCCCACAGGGAAGTGACGAGCAGTACTTC. The encoded protein is CASSLAPQGSDEQYF.

The gene calls are TRBV7-9 and TRBJ1-1, with D hard to call. Germline loops: CDR1 SEHNR, CDR2 FQNEAQ (reference sequence). CDR3 size: 11 residues. Trimming pared 8 bases from V and 4 bases from J, leaving 8 bases between. The CDR3 spells CASGRGTEAFF. The DNA for the CDR3 is TGTGCCAGCGGCCGGGGCACTGAAGCTTTCTTT.